This entry lists 5 T cell receptor beta chains sequenced from one sample in a study of control samples from healthy donors and cancer patients. Here immunoSEQ multiplex PCR was the method, and the copy in TCRdb shows in-frame clones only, minus some. The table shows under 65,000 clones, with 90% occurring only once. Sequencing used PBMCs. Receptors originate from a woman aged 50 to 60 with colorectal cancer.

The rearrangement joins TRBV6-5 to TRBJ2-3, with D maybe TRBD2 (6 bases). The V end lost 8 bases, the J end lost 0 bases, and 12 bases lay between the germline ends. Per the germline V gene, CDR1 is MNHEY and CDR2 is SVGAGI. This CDR3 has 14 residues. CDR3 nucleotide sequence: TGTGCCAGCGCTAGCGAACCAAGCACAGATACGCAGTATTTT. Its protein is CASASEPSTDTQYF.

This chain joins TRBV3-1 (or the pseudogene TRBV3-2) and TRBJ2-3; D assignment may be TRBD1 or TRBD2 (6 bases each). The CDR3 is 17 residues long. With 4 bases removed from V and 0 bases from J, the gap between germline ends came to 17 bases. Germline lookup yields CDR1 LGHDT and CDR2 YNNKEL (reference sequence). CDR3 sequence: CASSPRGGGYSTDTQYF. For the CDR3, the DNA is TGTGCCAGCAGCCCCCGAGGAGGGGGGTACAGCACAGATACGCAGTATTTT.

The sample holds one count of this clone. The chain recombines TRBV6-2 or TRBV6-3 with TRBJ1-5; TRBD1 agrees at 8 bases. Trimming removed 5 bases from V and 0 bases from J; junction bases left unmatched: 15. Looked up from germline, CDR1 is MNHEY and CDR2 is SVGEGT. The CDR3 runs to 19 residues. This chain's CDR3 is CASSKNSGQDTLSNQPQHF. The DNA for the CDR3 is TGTGCCAGCAGTAAAAACTCGGGACAGGACACGCTTAGCAATCAGCCCCAGCATTTT.

V is TRBV19 and J is TRBJ1-1; D gene ambiguous. V lost 9 bases and J lost 1, with 12 bases in between. Germline CDR1 reads LNHDA; CDR2 reads SQIVND (reference sequence). This CDR3 spans 13 amino acids. CDR3 sequence (DNA): TGTGCCAGCTTTAATTTAGGGAACACTGAAGCTTTCTTT. Amino acid sequence: CASFNLGNTEAFF.

The genes are TRBV5-1 and TRBJ2-4, with unresolved D. Trimming shortened V by 0 bases and J by 13 bases, and 14 bases separated the two germline ends. CDR1 is SGHRS and CDR2 is YFSETQ in the germline V gene. The CDR3 length is 13 residues. The CDR3 DNA reads as TGCGCCAGCAGCTTGGCCTATGAAACTCCGCAGTACTTC. This translates into CASSLAYETPQYF.